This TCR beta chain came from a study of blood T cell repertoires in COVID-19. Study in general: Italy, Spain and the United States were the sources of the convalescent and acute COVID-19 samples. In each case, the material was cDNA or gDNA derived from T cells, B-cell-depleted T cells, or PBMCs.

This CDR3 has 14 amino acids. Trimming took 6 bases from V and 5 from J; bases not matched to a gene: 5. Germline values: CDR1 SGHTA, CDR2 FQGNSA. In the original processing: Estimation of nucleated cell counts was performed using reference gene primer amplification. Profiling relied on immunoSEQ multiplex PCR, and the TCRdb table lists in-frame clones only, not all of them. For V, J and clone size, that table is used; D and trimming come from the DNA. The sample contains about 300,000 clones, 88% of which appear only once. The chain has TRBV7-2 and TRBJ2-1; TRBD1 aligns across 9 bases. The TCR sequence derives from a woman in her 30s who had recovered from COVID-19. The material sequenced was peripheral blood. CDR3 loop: CASRRGQGDNEQFF. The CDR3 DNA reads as TGTGCCAGCAGACGGGGACAGGGAGACAATGAGCAGTTCTTC.